A selection of T cell receptor beta chains follows, all from one sample in a study of T cells after yellow fever vaccination. Each CDR3 protein gets one entry after TCRdb re-called the 5' RACE reads with MiXCR. The sample records around 530,000 distinct CDR3 sequences, around 16% being singletons. The sample consisted of PBMCs, taken more than 4 days after the first yellow fever vaccination. The receptors come from a man between 18 and 29 years old who received the YFV17D yellow fever vaccine. Both conserved end residues are part of each CDR3. The order of the fields is clone size, D gene, V gene, J gene, CDR3 DNA, CDR3 protein. A D gene is named only where the DNA matches it firmly. The size of a clone is reported for some rows only, either as once, few or many, or as a class for expanded clones.

.,TRBD1,TRBV11-2,TRBJ1-2,TGTGCCAGCAGCTCCTCTAGGGGGCCAAGAGCTGGCTACACCTTC,CASSSSRGPRAGYTF
few,.,TRBV12-3/TRBV12-4,TRBJ1-1,TGTGCCAGCAGTTTACAGGCAGGCGGGATCACTGAAGCTTTCTTT,CASSLQAGGITEAFF
few,.,TRBV7-2,TRBJ2-2,TGTGCCAGCAGCTTATTCCCGGGGAGCTCCGGGGAGCTGTTTTTT,CASSLFPGSSGELFF
.,.,TRBV6-2/TRBV6-3,TRBJ2-2,TGTGCCAGCAGTTTGACCCCTCCGAACACCGGGGAGCTGTTTTTT,CASSLTPPNTGELFF
.,TRBD1,TRBV4-3,TRBJ2-6,TGCGCCAGCAGCCAAGTACCCCAACAGGGGGTACTATCTGGGGCCAACGTCCTGACTTTC,CASSQVPQQGVLSGANVLTF
few,TRBD1,TRBV18,TRBJ2-3,TGTGCCAGCTCACCTAACTCGGGACAGGGCGGTCGAACGGGCACAGATACGCAGTATTTT,CASSPNSGQGGRTGTDTQYF
few,TRBD1,TRBV29-1,TRBJ1-4,TGCAGCGTTGCCAGGGACAGGGGGCGCGAAAAACTGTTTTTT,CSVARDRGREKLFF
few,TRBD2,TRBV18,TRBJ2-1,TGTGCCAGCTCACCCTCAGCGGGGGGGCGTAATGAGCAGTTCTTC,CASSPSAGGRNEQFF
few,.,TRBV7-3,TRBJ2-5,TGTGCCAGCAGCGCCCTAGTCGGGGGGACCCAGTACTTC,CASSALVGGTQYF
.,.,TRBV5-1,TRBJ2-5,TGCGCCAGCAGCTTGGCCATAGGGGCGACGGGGACCCAGTACTTC,CASSLAIGATGTQYF
few,TRBD1,TRBV15,TRBJ2-7,TGTGCCACCGGGGGACAGGGTTTCTACGAGCAGTACTTC,CATGGQGFYEQYF
few,.,TRBV5-1,TRBJ1-4,TGCGCCAGCAGCTCCGACTGGGGAAAACTGTTTTTT,CASSSDWGKLFF
.,TRBD1,TRBV12-3/TRBV12-4,TRBJ1-1,TGTGCCAGCAGTCCGAATTCCGGGACAGCGACTGAAGCTTTCTTT,CASSPNSGTATEAFF
.,TRBD1,TRBV20-1,TRBJ1-1,TGCAGTGCTACACGGGACAGGTTTGGCACTGAAGCTTTCTTT,CSATRDRFGTEAFF
once,.,TRBV29-1,TRBJ1-1,TGCAGCGTTGAAGGTTCTGGCAGAGCATATGAAGCTTTCTTT,CSVEGSGRAYEAFF
.,TRBD1,TRBV6-1,TRBJ2-1,TGTGCCAGCAGAAGGACAGGCTTAGGTGAGCAGTTCTTC,CASRRTGLGEQFF
few,.,TRBV12-3/TRBV12-4,TRBJ2-2,TGTGCCAGCAGTCCATCTTCGAACACCGGGGAGCTGTTTTTT,CASSPSSNTGELFF
.,TRBD1,TRBV10-2,TRBJ2-1,TGCGCCAGCAGTCCGGACAGGGTGGACTATGAGCTGTTCTTC,CASSPDRVDYELFF
many,TRBD2,TRBV7-2,TRBJ2-2,TGTGCCAGCAGCTTGGGAAGCGGGGGTCCCGGGGAGCTGTTTTTT,CASSLGSGGPGELFF
once,.,TRBV5-1,TRBJ2-3,TGCGCCAGCAGCCCTGGGGACGGGAACCCAGATACGCAGTATTTT,CASSPGDGNPDTQYF
many,.,TRBV18,TRBJ2-3,TGTGCCAGCTCACCATCAGATACGCAGTATTTT,CASSPSDTQYF
once,.,TRBV18,TRBJ2-5,TGTGCCAGCTCACCACCGAACGGGACCCAGTACTTC,CASSPPNGTQYF
few,.,TRBV9,TRBJ1-1,TGTGCCAGCAGCGTAGCGCGGGGGGCGGACACTGAAGCTTTCTTT,CASSVARGADTEAFF
few,.,TRBV5-1,TRBJ2-1,TGCGCCAGCAGCTTGCCGCTTGGGGGGATCAATGAGCAGTTCTTC,CASSLPLGGINEQFF
.,TRBD2,TRBV29-1,TRBJ2-3,TGCAGCGTTGAAGGTGGGAGGGCCGACACAGATACGCAGTATTTT,CSVEGGRADTDTQYF
few,TRBD1,TRBV7-9,TRBJ2-2,TGTGCCAGCAGCTCGTACAGGGGGTATGGCACCGGGGAGCTGTTTTTT,CASSSYRGYGTGELFF
.,.,TRBV4-2,TRBJ1-2,TGTGCCAGCAGCCAAGACCCCGGGGTCGGCTATGGCTACACCTTC,CASSQDPGVGYGYTF
few,TRBD1,TRBV4-1,TRBJ2-2,TGCGCCAGCAGCCAAGTAGACAGGGGGTCGGGCACCGGGGAGCTGTTTTTT,CASSQVDRGSGTGELFF
.,.,TRBV7-2,TRBJ1-1,TGTGCCAGCAGCTTAGTTGCAGGGCAGAACACTGAAGCTTTCTTT,CASSLVAGQNTEAFF
many,.,TRBV7-2,TRBJ2-1,TGTGCCAGCAGCCCCCGGGGGGCCCCCTACAATGAGCAGTTCTTC,CASSPRGAPYNEQFF
few,.,TRBV12-3/TRBV12-4,TRBJ1-4,TGTGCCAGCAGCCCTCTAGGAGGGGGGCTTGAGGAAAAACTGTTTTTT,CASSPLGGGLEEKLFF
.,.,TRBV5-1,TRBJ2-1,TGCGCCAGCAGCTTGGTAGGTCGCTCCTACAATGAGCAGTTCTTC,CASSLVGRSYNEQFF
few,.,TRBV3-1,TRBJ2-7,TGTGCCAGCAGCCAAGATCCAGGCTCCGTTTACTACGAGCAGTACTTC,CASSQDPGSVYYEQYF
.,.,TRBV4-2,TRBJ2-7,TGTGCCAGCAGCCAAGGAAGTGCCGGGGACGTACCCTACGAGCAGTACTTC,CASSQGSAGDVPYEQYF
few,.,TRBV7-2,TRBJ2-1,TGTGCCAGCAACGCCGGACTGACCAATGAGCAGTTCTTC,CASNAGLTNEQFF
.,TRBD2,TRBV12-3/TRBV12-4,TRBJ2-3,TGTGCCAGCAGTTTAGCGAGACTAGCGGCAGATACGCAGTATTTT,CASSLARLAADTQYF
many,.,TRBV9,TRBJ2-1,TGTGCCAGCAGCGGGGCGGAAGGCGATGAGCAGTTCTTC,CASSGAEGDEQFF
many,TRBD1,TRBV6-5,TRBJ2-2,TGTGCCAGCAGTTACGGTGTCAGGGGGTTTAACACCGGGGAGCTGTTTTTT,CASSYGVRGFNTGELFF
.,TRBD1,TRBV6-1,TRBJ1-2,TGTGCCAGCACCTGGGGACAGGGCTATGGCTACACCTTC,CASTWGQGYGYTF
few,TRBD2,TRBV4-3,TRBJ2-1,TGCGCCAGCAGCCCCGGACTAGCGGGGGCATTTAAGCAGTTCTTC,CASSPGLAGAFKQFF